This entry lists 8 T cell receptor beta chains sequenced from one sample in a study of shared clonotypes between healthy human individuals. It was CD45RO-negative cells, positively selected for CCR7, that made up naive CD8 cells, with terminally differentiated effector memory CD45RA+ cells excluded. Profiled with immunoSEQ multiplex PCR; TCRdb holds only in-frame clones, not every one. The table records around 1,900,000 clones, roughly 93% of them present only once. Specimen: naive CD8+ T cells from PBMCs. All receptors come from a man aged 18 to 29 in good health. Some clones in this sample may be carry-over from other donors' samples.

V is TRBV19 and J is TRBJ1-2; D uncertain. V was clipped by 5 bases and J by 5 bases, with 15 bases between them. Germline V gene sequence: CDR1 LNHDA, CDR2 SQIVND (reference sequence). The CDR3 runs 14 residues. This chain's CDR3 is CASSPKREGYGYTF. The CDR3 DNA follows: TGTGCCAGTAGTCCCAAAAGAGAGGGATATGGCTACACCTTC.

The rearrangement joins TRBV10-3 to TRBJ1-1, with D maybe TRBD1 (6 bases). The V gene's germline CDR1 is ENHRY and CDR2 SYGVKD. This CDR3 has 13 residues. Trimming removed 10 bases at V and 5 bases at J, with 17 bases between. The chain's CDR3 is CATGTPYMTEAFF. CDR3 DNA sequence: TGTGCCACCGGGACACCATATATGACTGAAGCTTTCTTT.

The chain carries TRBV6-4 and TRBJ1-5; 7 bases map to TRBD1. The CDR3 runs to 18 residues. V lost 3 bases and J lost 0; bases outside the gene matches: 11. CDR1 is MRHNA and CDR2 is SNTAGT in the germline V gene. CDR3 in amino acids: CASSEFGTELDSNQPQHF. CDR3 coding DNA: TGTGCCAGCAGTGAGTTCGGGACAGAACTCGATAGCAATCAGCCCCAGCATTTT.

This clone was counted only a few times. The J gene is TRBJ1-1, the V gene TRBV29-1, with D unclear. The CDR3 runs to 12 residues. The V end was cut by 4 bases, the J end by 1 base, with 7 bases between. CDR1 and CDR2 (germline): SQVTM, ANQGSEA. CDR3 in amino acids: CSVVSQNTEAFF. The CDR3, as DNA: TGCAGCGTTGTGTCGCAGAACACTGAAGCTTTCTTT. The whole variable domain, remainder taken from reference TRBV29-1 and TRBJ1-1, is SAVISQKPSRDICQRGTSLTIQCQVDSQVTMMFWYRQQPGQSLTLIATANQGSEATYESGFVIDKFPISRPNLTFSTLTVSNMSPEDSSIYLCSVVSQNTEAFFGQGTRLTVV.

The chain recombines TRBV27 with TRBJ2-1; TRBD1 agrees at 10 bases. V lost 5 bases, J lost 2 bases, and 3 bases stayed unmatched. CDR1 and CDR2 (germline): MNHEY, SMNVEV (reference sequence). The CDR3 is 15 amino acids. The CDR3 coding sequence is TGTGCCAGCAGTACCGGGACAGGGGCCTACAATGAGCAGTTCTTC. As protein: CASSTGTGAYNEQFF.

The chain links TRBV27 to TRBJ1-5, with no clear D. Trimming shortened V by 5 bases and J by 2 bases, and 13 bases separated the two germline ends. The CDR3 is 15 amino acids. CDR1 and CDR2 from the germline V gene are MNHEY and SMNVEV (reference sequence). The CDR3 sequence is CASSPYGGGNQPQHF. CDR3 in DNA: TGTGCCAGCAGTCCCTATGGCGGGGGCAATCAGCCCCAGCATTTT.

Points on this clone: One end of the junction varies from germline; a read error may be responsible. In DNA, the CDR3 is TGTGCCAGCAGTGCCCGGGACTTC. This gives the protein CASSARDF. The chain carries TRBV6-5 and TRBJ2-7; D is undetermined. The CDR3 is 8 residues long. CDR1 and CDR2 (germline): MNHEY, SVGAGI.

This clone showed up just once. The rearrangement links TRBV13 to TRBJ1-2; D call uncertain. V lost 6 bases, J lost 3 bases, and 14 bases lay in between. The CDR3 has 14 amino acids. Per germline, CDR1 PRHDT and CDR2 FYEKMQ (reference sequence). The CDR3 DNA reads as TGTGCCAGCAGTGCCAAGAGGAGGGACTATGGCTACACCTTC. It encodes CASSAKRRDYGYTF.